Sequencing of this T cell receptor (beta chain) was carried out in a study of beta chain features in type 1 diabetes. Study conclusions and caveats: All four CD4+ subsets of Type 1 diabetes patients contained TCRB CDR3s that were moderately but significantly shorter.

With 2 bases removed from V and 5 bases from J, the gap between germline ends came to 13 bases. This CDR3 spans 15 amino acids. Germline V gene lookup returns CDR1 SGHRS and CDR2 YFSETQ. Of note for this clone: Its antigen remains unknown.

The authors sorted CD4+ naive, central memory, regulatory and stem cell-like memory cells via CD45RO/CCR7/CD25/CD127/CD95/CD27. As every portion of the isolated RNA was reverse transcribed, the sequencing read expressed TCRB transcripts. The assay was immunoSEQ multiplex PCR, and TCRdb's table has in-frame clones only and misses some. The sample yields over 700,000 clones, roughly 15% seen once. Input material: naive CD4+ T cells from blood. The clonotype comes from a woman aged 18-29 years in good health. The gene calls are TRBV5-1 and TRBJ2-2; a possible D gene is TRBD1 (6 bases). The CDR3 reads CASSFTGQETGELFF. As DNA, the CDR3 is TGCGCCAGCAGCTTCACGGGACAAGAAACCGGGGAGCTGTTTTTT. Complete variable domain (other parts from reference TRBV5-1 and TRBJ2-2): KAGVTQTPRYLIKTRGQQVTLSCSPISGHRSVSWYQQTPGQGLQFLFEYFSETQRNKGNFPGRFSGRQFSNSRSEMNVSTLELGDSALYLCASSFTGQETGELFFGEGSRLTVL.